The sequence of this T cell receptor beta chain was determined in a study of persistence of HIV-infected CD4 T cells. Germline CDR1 is SGHTA and CDR2 is FQGNSA. The CDR3 length is 15 residues. V was pared by 4 bases and J by 7 bases, with 8 bases of the junction left unmatched. As regards this clone: Its antigen is currently unknown.

The stimulus was lysate of CMV-infected fibroblasts, approximately 9.6 ug/mL. Sorting selected CD4+ T cells upregulating both CD40 ligand and CD69. The immunoSEQ assay was version 4, run in survey mode. Profiled with immunoSEQ multiplex PCR; TCRdb holds only in-frame clones, not every one. Here the sample spans about 15,000 clones, approximately 75% being singletons. The rearrangement joins TRBV7-2 to TRBJ2-7; 12 nucleotides align to TRBD2. The TCR comes from an adult man with HIV who was CMV-seropositive. The specimen comprised CD4+ T cells sorted from PBMCs after 18-hour stimulation, sampled from a patient who received antiretroviral therapy. CDR3 bases: TGTGCCAGCAGCTATTCTAGCGGGGGGGCCAGGGAGCAGTACTTC. Its translation: CASSYSSGGAREQYF.